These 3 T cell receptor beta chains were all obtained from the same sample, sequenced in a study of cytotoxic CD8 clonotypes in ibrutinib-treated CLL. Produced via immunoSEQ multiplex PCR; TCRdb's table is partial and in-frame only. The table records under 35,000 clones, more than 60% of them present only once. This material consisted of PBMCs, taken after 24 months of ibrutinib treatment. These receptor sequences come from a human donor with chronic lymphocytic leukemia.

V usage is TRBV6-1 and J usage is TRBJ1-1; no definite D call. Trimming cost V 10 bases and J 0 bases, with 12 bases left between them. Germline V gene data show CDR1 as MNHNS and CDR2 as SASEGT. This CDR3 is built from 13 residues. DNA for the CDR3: TGTGCCACGGGGTCGGGATTGAACACTGAAGCTTTCTTT. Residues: CATGSGLNTEAFF.

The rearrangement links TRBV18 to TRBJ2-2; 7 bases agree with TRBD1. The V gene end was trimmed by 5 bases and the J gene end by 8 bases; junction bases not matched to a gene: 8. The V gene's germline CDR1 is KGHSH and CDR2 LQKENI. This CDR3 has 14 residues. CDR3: CASSSNTGAGELFF. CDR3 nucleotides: TGTGCCAGCTCATCGAATACAGGGGCAGGGGAGCTGTTTTTT. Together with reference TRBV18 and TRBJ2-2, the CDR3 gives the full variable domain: NAGVMQNPRHLVRRRGQEARLRCSPMKGHSHVYWYRQLPEEGLKFMVYLQKENIIDESGMPKERFSAEFPKEGPSILRIQQVVRGDSAAYFCASSSNTGAGELFFGEGSRLTVL.

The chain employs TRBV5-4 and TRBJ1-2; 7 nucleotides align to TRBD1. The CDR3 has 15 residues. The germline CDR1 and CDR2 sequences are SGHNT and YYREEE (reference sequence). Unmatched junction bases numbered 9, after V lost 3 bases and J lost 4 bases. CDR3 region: CASSYDPGTVYGYTF. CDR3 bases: TGTGCCAGCAGCTACGATCCCGGGACAGTCTATGGCTACACCTTC.